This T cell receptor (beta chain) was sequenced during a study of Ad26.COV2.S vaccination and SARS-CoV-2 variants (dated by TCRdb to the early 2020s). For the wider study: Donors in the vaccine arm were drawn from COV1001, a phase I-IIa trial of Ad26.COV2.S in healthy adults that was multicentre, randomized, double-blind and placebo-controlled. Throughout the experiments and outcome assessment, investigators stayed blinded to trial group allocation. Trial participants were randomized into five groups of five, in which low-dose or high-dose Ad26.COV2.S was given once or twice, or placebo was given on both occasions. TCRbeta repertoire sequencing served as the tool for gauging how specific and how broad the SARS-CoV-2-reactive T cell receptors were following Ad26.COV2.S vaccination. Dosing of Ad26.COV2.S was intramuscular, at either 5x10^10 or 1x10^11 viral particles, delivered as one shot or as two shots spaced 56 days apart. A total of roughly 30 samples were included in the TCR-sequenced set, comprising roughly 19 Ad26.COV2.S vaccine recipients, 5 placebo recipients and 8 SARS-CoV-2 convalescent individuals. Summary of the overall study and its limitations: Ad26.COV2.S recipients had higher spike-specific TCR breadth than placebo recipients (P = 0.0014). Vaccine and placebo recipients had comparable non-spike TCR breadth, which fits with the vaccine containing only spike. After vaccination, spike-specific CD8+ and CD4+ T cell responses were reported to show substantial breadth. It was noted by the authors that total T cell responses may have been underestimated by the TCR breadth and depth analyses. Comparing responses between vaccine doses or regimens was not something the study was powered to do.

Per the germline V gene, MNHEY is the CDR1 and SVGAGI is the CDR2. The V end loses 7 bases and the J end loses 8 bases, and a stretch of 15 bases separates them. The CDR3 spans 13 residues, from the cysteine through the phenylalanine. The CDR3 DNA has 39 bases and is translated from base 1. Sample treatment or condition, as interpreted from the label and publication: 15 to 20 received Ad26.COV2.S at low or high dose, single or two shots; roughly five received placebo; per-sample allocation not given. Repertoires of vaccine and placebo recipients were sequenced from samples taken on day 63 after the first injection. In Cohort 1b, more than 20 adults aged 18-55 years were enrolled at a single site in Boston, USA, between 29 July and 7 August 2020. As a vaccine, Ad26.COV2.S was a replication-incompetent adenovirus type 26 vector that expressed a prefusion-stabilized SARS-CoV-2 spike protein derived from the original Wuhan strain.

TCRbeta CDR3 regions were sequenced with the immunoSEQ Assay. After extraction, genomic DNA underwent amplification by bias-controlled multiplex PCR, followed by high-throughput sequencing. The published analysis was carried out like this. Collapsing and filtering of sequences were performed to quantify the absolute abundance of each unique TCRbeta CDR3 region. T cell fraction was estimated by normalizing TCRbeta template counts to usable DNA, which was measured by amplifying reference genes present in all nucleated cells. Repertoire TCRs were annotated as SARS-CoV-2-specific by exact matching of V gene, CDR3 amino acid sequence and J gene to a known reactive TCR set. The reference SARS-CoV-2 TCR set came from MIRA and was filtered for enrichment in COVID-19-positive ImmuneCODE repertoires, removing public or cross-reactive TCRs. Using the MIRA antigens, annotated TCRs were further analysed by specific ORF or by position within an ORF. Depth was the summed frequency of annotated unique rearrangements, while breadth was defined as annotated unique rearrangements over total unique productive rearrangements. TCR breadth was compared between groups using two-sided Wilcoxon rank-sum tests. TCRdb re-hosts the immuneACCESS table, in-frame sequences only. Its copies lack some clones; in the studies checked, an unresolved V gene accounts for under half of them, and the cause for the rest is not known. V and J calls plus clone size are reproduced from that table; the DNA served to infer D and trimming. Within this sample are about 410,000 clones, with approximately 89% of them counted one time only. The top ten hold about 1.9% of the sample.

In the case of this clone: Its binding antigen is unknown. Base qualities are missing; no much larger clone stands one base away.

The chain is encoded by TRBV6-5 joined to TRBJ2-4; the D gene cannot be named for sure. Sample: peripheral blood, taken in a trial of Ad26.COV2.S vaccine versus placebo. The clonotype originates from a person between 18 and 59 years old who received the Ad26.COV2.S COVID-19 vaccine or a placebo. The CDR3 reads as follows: CASTRTGFDIQYF. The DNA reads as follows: TGTGCCAGCACCCGAACTGGATTCGACATTCAGTACTTC.